There are a few counts of the clone carrying this TCR beta chain. Its antigen is as yet unknown. HTBI primers from iRepertoire and Arm-PCR of CDR3 regions yielded the TCR beta libraries. MiXCR was run by TCRdb on the multiplex PCR reads, yielding one entry per CDR3 protein. The sample records around 500,000 distinct CDR3 sequences, about 20% being singletons. These data belong to a study of regulatory T cells in long-lasting Graves disease. Study-level findings and limits: Accuracy may have suffered from the small sample size. Public clonotype sharing was higher in persistent than newly diagnosed patients. Persistent disease preferred TRBV28, TRBJ1-2 and TRBJ2-5; new disease, TRBV20-1 and TRBJ2-1.

The CDR3 extends over 17 amino acids. Germline V lookup: CDR1 SQVTM, CDR2 ANQGSEA. With V trimmed by 0 bases and J by 1 base, 5 bases remained unmatched. Time point given: persistent/refractory GD, antithyroid drugs over 5 years with positive TRAb. The TCR library was made from RNA that had been extracted from PBMCs in TRIzol. American Thyroid Association guidelines were used to diagnose Graves' disease. This specimen was peripheral blood mononuclear cells (PBMCs), taken when the disease was refractory, from a patient treated with antithyroid drugs. V is TRBV29-1 and J is TRBJ2-2, with 10 bases aligning to TRBD2. The clonotype was recovered from a female donor with Graves disease. CDR3: CSVEDPRTSGNTGELFF. The CDR3 bases are TGCAGCGTTGAAGATCCCCGGACTAGCGGGAACACCGGGGAGCTGTTTTTT.